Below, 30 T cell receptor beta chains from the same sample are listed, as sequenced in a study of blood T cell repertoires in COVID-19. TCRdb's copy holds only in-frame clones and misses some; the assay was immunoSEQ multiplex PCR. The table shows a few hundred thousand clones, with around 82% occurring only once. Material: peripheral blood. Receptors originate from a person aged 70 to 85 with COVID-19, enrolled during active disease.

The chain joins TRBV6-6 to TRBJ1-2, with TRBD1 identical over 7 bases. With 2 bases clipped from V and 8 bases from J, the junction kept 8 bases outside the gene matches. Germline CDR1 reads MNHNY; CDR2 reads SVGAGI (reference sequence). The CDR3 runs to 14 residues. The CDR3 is CASSYPGQARGYTF. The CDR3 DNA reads TGTGCCAGCAGTTACCCAGGACAGGCTCGGGGCTACACCTTC.

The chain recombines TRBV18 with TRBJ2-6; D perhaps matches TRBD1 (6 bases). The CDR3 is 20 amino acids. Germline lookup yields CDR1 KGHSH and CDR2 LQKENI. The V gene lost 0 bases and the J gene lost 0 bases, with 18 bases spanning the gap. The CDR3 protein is CASSPPPKQGQGSGANVLTF. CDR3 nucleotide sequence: TGTGCCAGCTCACCACCACCTAAACAGGGCCAGGGCTCTGGGGCCAACGTCCTGACTTTC.

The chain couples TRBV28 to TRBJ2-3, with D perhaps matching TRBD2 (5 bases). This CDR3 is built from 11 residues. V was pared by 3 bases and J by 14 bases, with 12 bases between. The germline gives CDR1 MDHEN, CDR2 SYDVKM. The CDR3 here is CASSFREIMYF. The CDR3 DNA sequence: TGTGCCAGCAGTTTCCGGGAAATTATGTATTTT.

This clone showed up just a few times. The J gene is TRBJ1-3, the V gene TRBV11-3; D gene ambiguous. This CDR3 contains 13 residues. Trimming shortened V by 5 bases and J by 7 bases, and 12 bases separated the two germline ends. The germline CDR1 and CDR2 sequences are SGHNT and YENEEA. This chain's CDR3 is CASSKVTGNTIYF. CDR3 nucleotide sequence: TGTGCCAGCAGCAAAGTAACGGGGAACACCATATATTTT.

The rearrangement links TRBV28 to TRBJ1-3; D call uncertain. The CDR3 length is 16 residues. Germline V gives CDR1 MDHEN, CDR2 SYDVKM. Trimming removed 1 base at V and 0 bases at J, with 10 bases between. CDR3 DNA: TGTGCCAGCAGTTTATCCGAGGACTTCTCTGGAAACACCATATATTTT. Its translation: CASSLSEDFSGNTIYF.

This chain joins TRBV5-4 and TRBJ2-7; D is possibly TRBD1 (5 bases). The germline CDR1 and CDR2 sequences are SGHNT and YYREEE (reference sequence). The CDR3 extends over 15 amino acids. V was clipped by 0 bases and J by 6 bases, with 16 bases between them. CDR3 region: CASSLATDPSGEQYF. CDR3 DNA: TGTGCCAGCAGCTTGGCGACAGACCCCTCGGGCGAGCAGTACTTC.

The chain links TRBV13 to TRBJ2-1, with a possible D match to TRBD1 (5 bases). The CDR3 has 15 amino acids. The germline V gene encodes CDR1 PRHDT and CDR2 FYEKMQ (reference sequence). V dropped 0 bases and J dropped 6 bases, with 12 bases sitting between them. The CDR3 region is CASSLGGIGVNEQFF. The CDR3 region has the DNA TGTGCCAGCAGCTTAGGGGGAATAGGGGTCAATGAGCAGTTCTTC.

The CDR3 DNA sequence: TGCGCCAGCAGCCTAGGGGGAGGGTACAATGAGCAGTTCTTC. This encodes CASSLGGGYNEQFF. The rearrangement links TRBV4-1 to TRBJ2-1; the D gene is possibly TRBD2 (7 bases). V lost 4 bases to trimming and J lost 4 bases, with 11 bases between them. Germline CDR1 is MGHRA and CDR2 is YSYEKL. There are 14 residues in the CDR3.

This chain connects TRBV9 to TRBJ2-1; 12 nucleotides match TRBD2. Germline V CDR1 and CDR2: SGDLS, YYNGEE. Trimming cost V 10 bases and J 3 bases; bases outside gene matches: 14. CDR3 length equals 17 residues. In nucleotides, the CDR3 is TGTGCCTCCGCCGCGGCTAGCGGGAGGGCAGTCTACAATGAGCAGTTCTTC. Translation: CASAAASGRAVYNEQFF.

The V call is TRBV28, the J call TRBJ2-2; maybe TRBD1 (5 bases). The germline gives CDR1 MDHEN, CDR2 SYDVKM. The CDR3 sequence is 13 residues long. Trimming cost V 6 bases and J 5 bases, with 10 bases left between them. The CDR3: CASRSRATGELFF. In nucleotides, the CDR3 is TGTGCCAGCAGGTCCAGGGCGACCGGGGAGCTGTTTTTT. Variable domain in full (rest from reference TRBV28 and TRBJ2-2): DVKVTQSSRYLVKRTGEKVFLECVQDMDHENMFWYRQDPGLGLRLIYFSYDVKMKEKGDIPEGYSVSREKKERFSLILESASTNQTSMYLCASRSRATGELFFGEGSRLTVL.

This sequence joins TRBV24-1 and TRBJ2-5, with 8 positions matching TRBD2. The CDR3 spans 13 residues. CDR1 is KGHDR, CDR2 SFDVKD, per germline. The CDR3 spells CATQAGVGETQYF. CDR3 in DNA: TGTGCGACCCAAGCGGGAGTAGGAGAGACCCAGTACTTC.

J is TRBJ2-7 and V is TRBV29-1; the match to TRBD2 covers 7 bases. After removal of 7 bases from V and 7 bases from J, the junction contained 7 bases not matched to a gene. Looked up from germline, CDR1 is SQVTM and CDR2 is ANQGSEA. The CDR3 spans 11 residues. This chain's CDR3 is CSGPEREEQYF. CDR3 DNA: TGCAGCGGTCCAGAGCGGGAAGAGCAGTACTTC.

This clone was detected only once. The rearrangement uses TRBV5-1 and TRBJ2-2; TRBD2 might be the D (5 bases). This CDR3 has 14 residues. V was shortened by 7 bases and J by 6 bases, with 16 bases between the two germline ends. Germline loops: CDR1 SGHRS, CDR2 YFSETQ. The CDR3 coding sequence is TGCGCCAGCGGGAAGGGAGTGGCCCCCGGGGAGCTGTTTTTT. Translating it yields CASGKGVAPGELFF.

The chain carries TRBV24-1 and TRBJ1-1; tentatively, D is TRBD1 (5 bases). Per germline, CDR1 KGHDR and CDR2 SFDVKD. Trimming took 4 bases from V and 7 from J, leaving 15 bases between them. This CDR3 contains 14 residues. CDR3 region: CATSDPGPGGEAFF. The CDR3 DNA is TGTGCCACCAGTGACCCCGGCCCCGGGGGTGAAGCTTTCTTT.

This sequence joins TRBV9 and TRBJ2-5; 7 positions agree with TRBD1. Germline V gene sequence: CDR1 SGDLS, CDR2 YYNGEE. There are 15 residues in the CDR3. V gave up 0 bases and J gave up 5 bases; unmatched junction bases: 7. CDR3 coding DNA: TGTGCCAGCAGCGTAGGGGGACAGTTCCGCGAGACCCAGTACTTC. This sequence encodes CASSVGGQFRETQYF.

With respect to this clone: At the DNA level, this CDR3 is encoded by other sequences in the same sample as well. CDR3 protein: CASSWGTSGNYEQYF. CDR3 sequence (DNA): TGTGCCAGCAGCTGGGGGACTAGCGGTAACTACGAGCAGTACTTC. This rearrangement joins TRBV7-2 to TRBJ2-7; 11 bases align to TRBD2. The CDR3 consists of 15 residues. V was clipped by 4 bases and J by 3 bases; unmatched bases: 5. Germline V gives CDR1 SGHTA, CDR2 FQGNSA.

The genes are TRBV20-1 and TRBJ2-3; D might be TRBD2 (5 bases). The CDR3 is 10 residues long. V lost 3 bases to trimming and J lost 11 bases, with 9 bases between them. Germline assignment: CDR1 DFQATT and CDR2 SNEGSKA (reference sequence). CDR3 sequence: CSASNREQYF. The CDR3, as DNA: TGCAGTGCTAGTAACCGGGAGCAGTATTTT.

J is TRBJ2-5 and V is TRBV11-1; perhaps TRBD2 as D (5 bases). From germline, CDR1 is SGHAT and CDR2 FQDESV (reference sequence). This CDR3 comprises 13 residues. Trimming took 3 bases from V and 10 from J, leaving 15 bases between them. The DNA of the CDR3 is TGTGCCAGCAGCTTTCAGAGTCAAGAGGGCCAGTACTTC. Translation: CASSFQSQEGQYF.

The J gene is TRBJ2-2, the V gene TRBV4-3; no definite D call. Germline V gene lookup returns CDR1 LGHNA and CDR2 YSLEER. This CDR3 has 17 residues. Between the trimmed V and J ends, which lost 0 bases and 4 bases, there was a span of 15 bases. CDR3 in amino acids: CASSQDPRGFGTGELFF. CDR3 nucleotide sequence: TGCGCCAGCAGCCAAGACCCCAGAGGCTTTGGCACCGGGGAGCTGTTTTTT.

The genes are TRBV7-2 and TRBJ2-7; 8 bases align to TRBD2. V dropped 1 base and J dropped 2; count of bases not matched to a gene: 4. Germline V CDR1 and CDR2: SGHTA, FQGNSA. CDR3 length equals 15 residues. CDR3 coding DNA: TGTGCCAGCAGCTTAGGTAGCGGGGAGGCCTACGAGCAGTACTTC. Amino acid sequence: CASSLGSGEAYEQYF.

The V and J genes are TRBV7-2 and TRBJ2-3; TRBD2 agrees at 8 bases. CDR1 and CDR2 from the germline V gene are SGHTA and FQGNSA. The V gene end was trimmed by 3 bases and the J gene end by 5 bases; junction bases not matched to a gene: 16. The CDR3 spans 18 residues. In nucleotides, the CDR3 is TGTGCCAGCAGCTTCCTCCCCCGCTCAGCGGGAGCTAAAGATACGCAGTATTTT. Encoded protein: CASSFLPRSAGAKDTQYF.

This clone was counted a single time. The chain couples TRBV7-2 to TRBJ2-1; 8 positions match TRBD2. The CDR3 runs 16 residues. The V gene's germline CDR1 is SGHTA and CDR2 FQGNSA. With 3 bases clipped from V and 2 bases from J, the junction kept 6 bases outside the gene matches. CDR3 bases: TGTGCCAGCAGCTTGTTTAGCGGGAACGCCTACAATGAGCAGTTCTTC. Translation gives CASSLFSGNAYNEQFF.

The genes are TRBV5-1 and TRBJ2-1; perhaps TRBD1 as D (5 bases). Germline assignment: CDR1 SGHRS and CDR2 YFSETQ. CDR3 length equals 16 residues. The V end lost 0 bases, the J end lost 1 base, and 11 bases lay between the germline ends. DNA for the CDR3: TGCGCCAGCAGCTTGGAGGGGCGGATTTCCTACAATGAGCAGTTCTTC. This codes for CASSLEGRISYNEQFF.

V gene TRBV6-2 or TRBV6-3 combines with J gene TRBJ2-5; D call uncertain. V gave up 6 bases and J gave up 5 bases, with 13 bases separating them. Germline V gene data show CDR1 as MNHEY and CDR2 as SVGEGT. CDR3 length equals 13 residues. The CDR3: CASSVKLRETQYF. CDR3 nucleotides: TGTGCCAGCAGCGTTAAGCTCCGCGAGACCCAGTACTTC.

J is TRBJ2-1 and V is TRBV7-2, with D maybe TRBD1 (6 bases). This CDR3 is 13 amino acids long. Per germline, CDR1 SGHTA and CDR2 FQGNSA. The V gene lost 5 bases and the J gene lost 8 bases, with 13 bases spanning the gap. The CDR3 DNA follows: TGTGCCAGCAGCGCCACAGGGCCTCATGAGCAGTTCTTC. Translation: CASSATGPHEQFF.

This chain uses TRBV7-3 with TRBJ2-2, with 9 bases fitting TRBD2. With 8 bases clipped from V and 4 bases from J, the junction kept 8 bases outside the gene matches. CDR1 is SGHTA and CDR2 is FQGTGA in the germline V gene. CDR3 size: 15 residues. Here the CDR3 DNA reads TGTGCCAGCCGGGGCGGGGGGGCTGGCACCGGGGAGCTGTTTTTT. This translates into CASRGGGAGTGELFF.

This CDR3 is CASSPLRGGSAQFF. CDR3 DNA sequence: TGTGCCAGCAGCCCCCTTAGGGGGGGTTCTGCGCAGTTCTTC. The chain couples TRBV7-3 to TRBJ2-1; a possible D gene is TRBD2 (7 bases). The CDR3 is 14 amino acids. Germline CDR1 and CDR2: SGHTA and FQGTGA. V gave up 5 bases and J gave up 12 bases, with 20 bases separating them. Using reference TRBV7-3 and TRBJ2-1 for the parts outside the CDR3, the full variable domain is GAGVSQTPSNKVTEKGKYVELRCDPISGHTALYWYRQSLGQGPEFLIYFQGTGAADDSGLPNDRFFAVRPEGSVSTLKIQRTERGDSAVYLCASSPLRGGSAQFFGPGTRLTVL.

The CDR3 loop reads CASSLDRPDTEAFF. The CDR3 nucleotides are TGCGCCAGCAGCTTGGACAGGCCCGACACTGAAGCTTTCTTT. The V gene is TRBV5-1, the J gene TRBJ1-1; D is perhaps TRBD1 (5 bases). Germline assignment: CDR1 SGHRS and CDR2 YFSETQ. V was clipped by 0 bases and J by 3 bases, with 9 bases between them. The CDR3 runs 14 residues.

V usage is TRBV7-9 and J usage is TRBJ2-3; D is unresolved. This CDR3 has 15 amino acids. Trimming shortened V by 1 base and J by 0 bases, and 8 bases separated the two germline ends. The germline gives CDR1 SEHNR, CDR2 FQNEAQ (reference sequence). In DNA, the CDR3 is TGTGCCAGCAGCTTAGGCAGGAAAAGCACAGATACGCAGTATTTT. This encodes CASSLGRKSTDTQYF. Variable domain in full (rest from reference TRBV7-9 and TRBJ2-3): DTGVSQNPRHKITKRGQNVTFRCDPISEHNRLYWYRQTLGQGPEFLTYFQNEAQLEKSRLLSDRFSAERPKGSFSTLEIQRTEQGDSAMYLCASSLGRKSTDTQYFGPGTRLTVL.

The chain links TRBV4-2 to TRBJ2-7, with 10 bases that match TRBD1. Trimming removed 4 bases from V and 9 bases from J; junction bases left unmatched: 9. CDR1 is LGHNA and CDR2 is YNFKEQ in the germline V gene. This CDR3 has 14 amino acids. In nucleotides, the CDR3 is TGTGCCAGCAGCCCAGGGACAGGGGATACGAGGCAGTACTTC. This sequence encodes CASSPGTGDTRQYF.